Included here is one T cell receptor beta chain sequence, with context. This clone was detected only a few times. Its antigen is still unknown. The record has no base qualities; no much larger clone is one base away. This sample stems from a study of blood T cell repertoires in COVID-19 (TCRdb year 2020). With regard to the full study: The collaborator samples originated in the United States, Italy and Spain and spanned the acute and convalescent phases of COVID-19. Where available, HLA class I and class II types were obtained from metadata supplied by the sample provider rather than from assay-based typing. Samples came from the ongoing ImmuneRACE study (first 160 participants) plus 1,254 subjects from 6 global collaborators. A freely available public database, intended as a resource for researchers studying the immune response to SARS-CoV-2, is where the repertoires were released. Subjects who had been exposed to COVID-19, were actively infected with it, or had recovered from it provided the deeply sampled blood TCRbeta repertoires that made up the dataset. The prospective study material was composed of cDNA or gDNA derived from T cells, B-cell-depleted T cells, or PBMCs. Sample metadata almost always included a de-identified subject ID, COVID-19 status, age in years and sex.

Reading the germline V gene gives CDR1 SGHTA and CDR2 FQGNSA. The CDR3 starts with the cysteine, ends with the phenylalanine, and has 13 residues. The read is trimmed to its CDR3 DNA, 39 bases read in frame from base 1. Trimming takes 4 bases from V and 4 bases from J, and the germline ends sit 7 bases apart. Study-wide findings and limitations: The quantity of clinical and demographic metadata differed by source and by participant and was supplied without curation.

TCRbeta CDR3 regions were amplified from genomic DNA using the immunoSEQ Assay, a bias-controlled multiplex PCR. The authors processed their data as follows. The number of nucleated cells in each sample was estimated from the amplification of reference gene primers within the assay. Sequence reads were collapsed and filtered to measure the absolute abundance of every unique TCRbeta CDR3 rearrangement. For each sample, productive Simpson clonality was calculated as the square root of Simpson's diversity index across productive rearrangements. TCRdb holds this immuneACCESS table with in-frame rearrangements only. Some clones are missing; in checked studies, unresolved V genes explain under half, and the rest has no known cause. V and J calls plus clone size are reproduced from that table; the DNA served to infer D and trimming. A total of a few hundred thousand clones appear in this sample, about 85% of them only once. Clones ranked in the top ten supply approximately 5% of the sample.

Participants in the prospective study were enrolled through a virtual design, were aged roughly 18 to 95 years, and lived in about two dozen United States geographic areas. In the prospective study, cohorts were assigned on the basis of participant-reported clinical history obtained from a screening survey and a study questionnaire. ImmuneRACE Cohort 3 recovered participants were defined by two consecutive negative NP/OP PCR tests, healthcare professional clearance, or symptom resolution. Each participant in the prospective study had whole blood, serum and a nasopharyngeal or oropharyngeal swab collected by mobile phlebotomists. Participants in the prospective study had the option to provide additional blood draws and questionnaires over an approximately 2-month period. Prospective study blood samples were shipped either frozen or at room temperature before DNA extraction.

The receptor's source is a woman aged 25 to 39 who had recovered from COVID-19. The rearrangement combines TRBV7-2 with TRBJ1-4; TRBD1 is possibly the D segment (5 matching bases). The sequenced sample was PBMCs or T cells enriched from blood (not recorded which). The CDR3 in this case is CASSSGLNEKLFF. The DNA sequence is TGTGCCAGCAGCTCGGGACTTAATGAAAAACTGTTTTTT.